This TCR beta chain was captured in a study of molecular identifiers for immune sequencing clone quantification (dated by TCRdb to the late 2010s). In the study overall: In a replicate experiment, RNA from around 20,000 or 100,000 naive CD8 T cells was split into five aliquots, four of which were sequenced. This methods study benchmarked molecular-identifier clustering-based TCR repertoire sequencing (MIDCIRS) and TCR RNA copy counting, using CD8 T cells to do so.

Receptor amplification or capture employed PCR. Sequencing instrument: Illumina HiSeq 4000. Bulk TCR libraries were prepared as previously described, using TCR primers listed in Table S5. Purification of total RNA was performed with the Qiagen AllPrep DNA/RNA kit. Before any analysis, reads coming from multiple sequencing runs of the same library were combined into one pool. In the source study's methods: Reads were retained only if the reads had an exact TCR constant sequence, and the retained reads were trimmed to 150 nt and grouped according to their 12-nt molecular barcodes. Reads in each barcode group were sub-clustered using a 15% Levenshtein threshold, and a quality-weighted consensus sequence was built for each RNA molecule. Non-functional sequences were excluded, and lower-count sequences lying one edit away from another sequence were also excluded. Based on a fit of two negative binomial distributions, barcode sub-clusters having less than 20% of the maximum read count were discarded. TCRdb took the public reads, trimmed them with fastp at Q25, ran MiXCR for clone calling and kept in-frame beta chains. Each entry merges the rows of one CDR3 protein and shows their most common DNA and genes. The V and J calls shown here were made by TCRdb, not taken from the authors' results. This sample is represented by over 60,000 distinct CDR3 sequences; around a fifth of them were singletons. Together, the top ten hold 1.4% of the sample.

Regarding this clonotype: Its recognized antigen is unknown. Being one base from a much bigger clone, this may be a read error.

Study-level results and caveats: Identical TCR molecules sharing a barcode could cause highly expanded clone sizes to be underestimated. Without barcode sub-clustering, chimeric consensus sequences inflated TCR diversity; chimeras reached as high as 47%. In CMV-specific effector cells, over 97% of molecules were held by clones above 20 RNA copies, whereas under 1% of molecules were held by such clones in naive cells. Modeling indicated 2.5 to 3 TCR RNA copies recovered per cell, compared with around 11 by digital PCR, which implies a capture efficiency of approximately 30%. Spiked-in Jurkat TCR RNA (around nine copies' worth), which is not part of the donor repertoire, was contained in the naive libraries. Spiked-in Jurkat TCR RNA equal to a single cell's worth was reported to be detectable even within one million naive CD8 T cells.

V sheds 7 bases and J sheds 4 bases, leaving 10 bases between their ends. The CDR3 measures 13 amino acids from cysteine to phenylalanine. Only CDR3 DNA remains: 39 bases, in frame from the first base. Reading the germline V gene gives CDR1 SGHTA and CDR2 FQGNSA. Naive CD8 T cell libraries were made from around 20,000 to 1,000,000 sorted cells using 10%, 30% or 50% of purified RNA. Naive CD8 T cells, defined as CD8+CD4-CCR7+CD45RA+, were FACS-sorted into RLT Plus buffer on a BD FACSAria II. Approximately nine TCR copies' worth of Jurkat RNA were spiked into roughly 17,000-1,100,000 naive CD8 T cell samples to test detection sensitivity. Enrichment of CD8 T cells was done with RosetteSep CD8+ T Cell Enrichment Cocktail plus Ficoll-Paque, and ACK red cell lysis came afterward.

The sequenced sample consisted of naive CD8+ T cells from blood, with Jurkat cell RNA spiked in. In light of the paper, this sample's cell subset or site label describes: FACS-sorted CD8+CD4-CCR7+CD45RA+ naive T cells. The V and J genes are TRBV7-2 and TRBJ2-2, with no D gene named confidently. The receptor's source is a human donor in good health. Some libraries in this study had Jurkat cell RNA spiked in. This receptor has the CDR3 CASKFLSTGELFF. The bases read TGTGCCAGCAAGTTTTTGAGCACCGGGGAGCTGTTTTTT.